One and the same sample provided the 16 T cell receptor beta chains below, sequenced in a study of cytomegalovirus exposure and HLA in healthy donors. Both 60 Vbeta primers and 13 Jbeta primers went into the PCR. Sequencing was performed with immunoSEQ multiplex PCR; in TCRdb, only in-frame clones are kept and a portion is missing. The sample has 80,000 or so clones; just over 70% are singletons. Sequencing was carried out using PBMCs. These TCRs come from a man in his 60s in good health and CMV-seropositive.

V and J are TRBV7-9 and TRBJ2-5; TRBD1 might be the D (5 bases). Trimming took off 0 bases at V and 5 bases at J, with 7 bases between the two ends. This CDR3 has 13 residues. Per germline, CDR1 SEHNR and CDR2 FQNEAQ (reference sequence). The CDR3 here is CASSLAGVETQYF. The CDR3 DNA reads TGTGCCAGCAGCTTAGCAGGGGTGGAGACCCAGTACTTC.

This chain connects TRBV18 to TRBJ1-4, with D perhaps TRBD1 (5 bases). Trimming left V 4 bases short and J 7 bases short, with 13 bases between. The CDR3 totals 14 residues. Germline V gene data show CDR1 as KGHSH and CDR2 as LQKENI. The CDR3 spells CASSQIGGTEKLFF. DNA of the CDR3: TGTGCCAGCTCACAAATAGGAGGGACTGAAAAACTGTTTTTT.

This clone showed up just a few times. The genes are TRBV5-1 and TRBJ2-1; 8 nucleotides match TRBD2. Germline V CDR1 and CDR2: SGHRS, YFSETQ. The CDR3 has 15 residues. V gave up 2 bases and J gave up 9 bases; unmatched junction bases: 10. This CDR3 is CASSFSGISEGEQFF. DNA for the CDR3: TGCGCCAGCAGCTTTAGCGGGATATCCGAGGGTGAGCAGTTCTTC.

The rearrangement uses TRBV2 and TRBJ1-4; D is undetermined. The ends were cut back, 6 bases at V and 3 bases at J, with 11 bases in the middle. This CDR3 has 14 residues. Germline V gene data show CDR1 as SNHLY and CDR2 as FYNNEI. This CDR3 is CASRLGPANEKLFF. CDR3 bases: TGTGCCAGCAGACTAGGGCCCGCTAATGAAAAACTGTTTTTT.

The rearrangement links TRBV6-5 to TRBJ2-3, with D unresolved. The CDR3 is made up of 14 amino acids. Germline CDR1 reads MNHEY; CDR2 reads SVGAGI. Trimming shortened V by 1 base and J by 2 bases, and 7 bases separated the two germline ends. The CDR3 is CASSYFGLTDTQYF. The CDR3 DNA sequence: TGTGCCAGCAGTTACTTTGGCCTCACAGATACGCAGTATTTT.

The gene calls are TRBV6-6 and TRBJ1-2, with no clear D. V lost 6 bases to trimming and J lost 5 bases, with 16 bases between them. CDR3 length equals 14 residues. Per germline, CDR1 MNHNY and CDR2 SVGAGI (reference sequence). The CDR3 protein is CASSPGERHYGYTF. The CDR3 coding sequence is TGTGCCAGCAGCCCCGGGGAGAGGCATTATGGCTACACCTTC.

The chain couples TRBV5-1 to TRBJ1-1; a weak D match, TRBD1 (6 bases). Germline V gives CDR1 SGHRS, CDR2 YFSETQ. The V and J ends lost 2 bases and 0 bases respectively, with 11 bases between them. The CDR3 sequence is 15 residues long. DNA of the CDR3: TGCGCCAGCAGCTTCGGTAGGGGGTTGAACACTGAAGCTTTCTTT. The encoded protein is CASSFGRGLNTEAFF. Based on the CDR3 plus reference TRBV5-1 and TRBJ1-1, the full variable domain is KAGVTQTPRYLIKTRGQQVTLSCSPISGHRSVSWYQQTPGQGLQFLFEYFSETQRNKGNFPGRFSGRQFSNSRSEMNVSTLELGDSALYLCASSFGRGLNTEAFFGQGTRLTVV.

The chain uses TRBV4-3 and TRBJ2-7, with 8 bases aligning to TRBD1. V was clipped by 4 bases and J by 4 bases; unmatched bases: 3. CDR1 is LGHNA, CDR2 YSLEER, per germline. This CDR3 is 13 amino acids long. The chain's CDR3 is CASSRDRGYEQYF. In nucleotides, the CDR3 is TGCGCCAGCAGCCGCGACAGGGGTTACGAGCAGTACTTC.

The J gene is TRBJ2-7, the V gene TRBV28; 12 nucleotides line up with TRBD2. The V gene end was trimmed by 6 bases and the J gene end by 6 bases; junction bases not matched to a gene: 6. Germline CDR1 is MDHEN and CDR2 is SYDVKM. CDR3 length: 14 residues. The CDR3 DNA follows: TGTGCCAGCAGCACGACTAGCGGGAGAGGCGAGCAGTACTTC. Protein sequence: CASSTTSGRGEQYF.

The CDR3 loop is CASSSNQGANEQFF. The CDR3 nucleotides are TGTGCCAGCAGCTCGAATCAGGGGGCCAATGAGCAGTTCTTC. The rearrangement joins TRBV7-7 to TRBJ2-1, with 8 bases identical to TRBD1. Germline values: CDR1 SSHAT, CDR2 FNYEAQ (reference sequence). V was pared by 4 bases and J by 6 bases, with 5 bases of the junction left unmatched. The CDR3 runs to 14 residues.

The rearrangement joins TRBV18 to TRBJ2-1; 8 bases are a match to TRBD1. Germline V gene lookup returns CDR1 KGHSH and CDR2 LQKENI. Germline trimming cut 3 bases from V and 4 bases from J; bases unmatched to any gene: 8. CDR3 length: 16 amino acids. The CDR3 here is CASSPLDGTGYNEQFF. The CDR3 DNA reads TGTGCCAGCTCACCCCTCGACGGGACAGGTTACAATGAGCAGTTCTTC.

CDR3 nucleotide sequence: TGTGCCAGCTCCCGGGGGGGGGCCGGCACCGGGGAGCTGTTTTTT. Encoded protein: CASSRGGAGTGELFF. The genes are TRBV6-6 and TRBJ2-2; 8 nucleotides align to TRBD2. There are 15 residues in the CDR3. Per germline, CDR1 MNHNY and CDR2 SVGAGI (reference sequence). The V gene end was trimmed by 8 bases and the J gene end by 4 bases; junction bases not matched to a gene: 9.

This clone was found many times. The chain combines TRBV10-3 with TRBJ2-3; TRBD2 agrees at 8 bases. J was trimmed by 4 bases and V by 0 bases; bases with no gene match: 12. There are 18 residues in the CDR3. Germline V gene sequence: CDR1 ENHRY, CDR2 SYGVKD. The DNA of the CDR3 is TGTGCCATCAGTGAGTCGAGAATAGGAACTAGCGGTGCAGATACGCAGTATTTT. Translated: CAISESRIGTSGADTQYF.

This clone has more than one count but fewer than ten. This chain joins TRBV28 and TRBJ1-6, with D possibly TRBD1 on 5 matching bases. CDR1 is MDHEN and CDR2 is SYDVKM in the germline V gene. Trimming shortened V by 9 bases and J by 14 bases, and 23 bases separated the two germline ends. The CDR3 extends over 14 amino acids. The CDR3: CASMPGGEILSLHF. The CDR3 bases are TGTGCCAGTATGCCGGGGGGTGAGATTTTATCCCTCCACTTT.

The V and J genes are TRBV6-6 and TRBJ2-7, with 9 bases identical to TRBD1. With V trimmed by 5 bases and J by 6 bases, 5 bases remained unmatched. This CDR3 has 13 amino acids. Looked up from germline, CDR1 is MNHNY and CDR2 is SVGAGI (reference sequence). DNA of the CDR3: TGTGCCAGCAGTCCGGGACAGGGAAGCGAGCAGTACTTC. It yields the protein CASSPGQGSEQYF.

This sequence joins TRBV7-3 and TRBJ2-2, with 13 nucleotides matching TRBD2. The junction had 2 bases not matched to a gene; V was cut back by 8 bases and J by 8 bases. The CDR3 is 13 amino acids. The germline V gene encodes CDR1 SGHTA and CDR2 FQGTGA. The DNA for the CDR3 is TGTGCCAGCGCGACTAGCGGGAGGGGGGAGCTGTTTTTT. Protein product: CASATSGRGELFF.